One and the same sample provided the 21 T cell receptor beta chains below, sequenced in a study of blood T cell repertoires in COVID-19. Method: immunoSEQ multiplex PCR; TCRdb's copy keeps in-frame clones and lacks some. The sample yields 150,000 to 180,000 clones, 76% seen once. Input material: peripheral blood. The receptors originated from a woman aged 80 or over with acute or convalescent COVID-19.

This chain uses TRBV20-1 with TRBJ1-3; a weak D match, TRBD1 (6 bases). CDR3 size: 12 residues. Per the germline V gene, CDR1 is DFQATT and CDR2 is SNEGSKA (reference sequence). V was trimmed by 3 bases and J by 7 bases, leaving 10 bases between them. The CDR3 region is CSASSQGNTIYF. CDR3 sequence (DNA): TGCAGTGCTAGTTCGCAGGGGAACACCATATATTTT.

This clone was picked up a small number of times. V usage is TRBV27 and J usage is TRBJ2-2; 8 bases are a match to TRBD2. The germline V gene has CDR1 MNHEY and CDR2 SMNVEV (reference sequence). V shed 6 bases and J 0 bases; nucleotides not matched to a gene: 6. The CDR3 spans 16 residues. The CDR3 region is CASRISGDANTGELFF. As DNA, the CDR3 is TGTGCCAGCAGGATTAGCGGGGACGCGAACACCGGGGAGCTGTTTTTT.

This sequence joins TRBV7-9 and TRBJ2-7, with D unresolved. Germline V CDR1 and CDR2: SEHNR, FQNEAQ (reference sequence). Trimming stripped 5 bases from V and 5 bases from J, with 19 bases between. The CDR3 runs 15 residues. The CDR3 spells CASSPKTARVNEQYF. DNA of the CDR3: TGTGCCAGCAGCCCCAAAACCGCCCGAGTTAACGAGCAGTACTTC.

This sequence joins TRBV11-3 and TRBJ2-1; possible D gene TRBD2, 6 bases. V gave up 5 bases and J gave up 7 bases, with 15 bases separating them. The CDR3 runs to 14 residues. The germline gives CDR1 SGHNT, CDR2 YENEEA. This CDR3 is CASSQTGVVNEQFF. CDR3 DNA sequence: TGTGCCAGCAGCCAGACGGGAGTGGTGAATGAGCAGTTCTTC.

This chain joins TRBV6-2 or TRBV6-3 and TRBJ1-5, with TRBD1 as a possible D gene (6 bases). The CDR3 runs 16 residues. V gave up 2 bases and J gave up 2 bases, with 13 bases separating them. Germline CDR1 MNHEY, CDR2 SVGEGT. The CDR3 reads CASSYVGGRGNQPQHF. The CDR3 nucleotides read TGTGCCAGCAGTTACGTCGGGGGGCGAGGCAATCAGCCCCAGCATTTT.

This clone has just a few counts. This chain links TRBV5-1 with TRBJ2-7, with 10 bases that match TRBD1. The CDR3 length is 15 residues. Per germline, CDR1 SGHRS and CDR2 YFSETQ. The junction had 9 bases not matched to a gene; V was cut back by 4 bases and J by 5 bases. The CDR3 DNA sequence: TGCGCCAGCAGCACCCGGACAGGGGGTTTTGACGAGCAGTACTTC. Translating it yields CASSTRTGGFDEQYF. Using reference TRBV5-1 and TRBJ2-7 for the parts outside the CDR3, the full variable domain is KAGVTQTPRYLIKTRGQQVTLSCSPISGHRSVSWYQQTPGQGLQFLFEYFSETQRNKGNFPGRFSGRQFSNSRSEMNVSTLELGDSALYLCASSTRTGGFDEQYFGPGTRLTVT.

This clone came up a few times. V is TRBV6-5 and J is TRBJ1-2, with TRBD1 matching 9 bases. CDR3 length equals 14 residues. CDR1 MNHEY and CDR2 SVGAGI come from the germline V gene. With V trimmed by 2 bases and J by 6 bases, 4 bases remained unmatched. CDR3 sequence (DNA): TGTGCCAGCAGTTACGGGACAGGGCGGAATGGCTACACCTTC. It encodes CASSYGTGRNGYTF.

This clone is a singleton in its sample. The chain couples TRBV18 to TRBJ2-5; unclear D gene. Germline assignment: CDR1 KGHSH and CDR2 LQKENI. The CDR3 consists of 16 residues. V lost 3 bases to trimming and J lost 1 base, with 15 bases between them. The CDR3 nucleotides are TGTGCCAGCTCACCGCAGGCTCCGCGTCTCCAAGAGACCCAGTACTTC. This translates into CASSPQAPRLQETQYF.

The chain uses TRBV20-1 and TRBJ2-7, with TRBD2 identical over 8 bases. The germline V gene has CDR1 DFQATT and CDR2 SNEGSKA (reference sequence). Trimming cost V 3 bases and J 5 bases; bases outside gene matches: 15. There are 16 residues in the CDR3. The CDR3 region is CSASWVGSGGVDEQYF. The CDR3 region has the DNA TGCAGTGCTAGTTGGGTTGGGAGCGGGGGTGTCGACGAGCAGTACTTC.

The CDR3 nucleotides read TGTGCCAGCAACGAGCCGGGACAGAATTCACCCCTCCACTTT. Protein product: CASNEPGQNSPLHF. This chain joins TRBV2 and TRBJ1-6; 7 nucleotides line up with TRBD1. The germline V gene has CDR1 SNHLY and CDR2 FYNNEI. CDR3 size: 14 residues. V dropped 7 bases and J dropped 7; count of bases not matched to a gene: 7.

The chain carries TRBV18 and TRBJ1-1; unclear D gene. CDR1 is KGHSH and CDR2 is LQKENI in the germline V gene. The CDR3 is made up of 14 amino acids. Between the trimmed V and J ends, which lost 3 bases and 1 base, there was a span of 9 bases. As DNA, the CDR3 is TGTGCCAGCTCACCCCCCCCAGGGAACACTGAAGCTTTCTTT. Amino acids: CASSPPPGNTEAFF.

The gene calls are TRBV7-8 and TRBJ2-1, with a tentative D call TRBD1 (6 bases). This CDR3 spans 15 amino acids. Germline lookup yields CDR1 SGHVS and CDR2 FQNEAQ. Trimming pared 6 bases from V and 4 bases from J, leaving 16 bases between. The CDR3 is CASRPTGTTYNEQFF. CDR3 DNA: TGTGCCAGCAGGCCTACCGGGACAACTTACAATGAGCAGTTCTTC. The full variable domain, its missing parts supplied by reference TRBV7-8 and TRBJ2-1, is GAGVSQSPRYKVAKRGQDVALRCDPISGHVSLFWYQQALGQGPEFLTYFQNEAQLDKSGLPSDRFFAERPEGSVSTLKIQRTQQEDSAVYLCASRPTGTTYNEQFFGPGTRLTVL.

Written as DNA, the CDR3 is TGTGCCAGCAGTTACAGTTATTGGGTTGCGGCCGGGGAGCTGTTTTTT. It yields the protein CASSYSYWVAAGELFF. V is TRBV6-5 and J is TRBJ2-2; unclear D gene. Trimming shortened V by 2 bases and J by 6 bases, and 16 bases separated the two germline ends. Germline CDR1 MNHEY, CDR2 SVGAGI. The CDR3 sequence is 16 residues long.

The rearrangement uses TRBV18 and TRBJ1-1; TRBD1 aligns across 12 bases. This CDR3 region has 17 residues. Trimming at V came to 3 bases and at J to 4 bases, leaving 9 bases not matched to a gene. Per the germline V gene, CDR1 is KGHSH and CDR2 is LQKENI. The CDR3 sequence: CASSPTSPGQGATEAFF. The CDR3 coding sequence is TGTGCCAGCTCACCGACCTCGCCGGGACAGGGGGCCACTGAAGCTTTCTTT.

The chain has TRBV6-1 and TRBJ2-2; D is undetermined. CDR1 is MNHNS, CDR2 SASEGT, per germline. The CDR3 sequence is 13 residues long. V was trimmed by 3 bases and J by 8 bases, leaving 10 bases between them. In DNA, the CDR3 is TGTGCCAGCAGTGATGATAGAGCAGGGGAGCTGTTTTTT. This translates into CASSDDRAGELFF.

CDR3 amino acids: CASSLVWRQGTDEQYF. The CDR3 DNA reads TGTGCCAGCAGCTTAGTCTGGAGACAGGGTACTGACGAGCAGTACTTC. The chain couples TRBV7-2 to TRBJ2-7; 7 bases match TRBD1. The V gene's germline CDR1 is SGHTA and CDR2 FQGNSA. Trimming took 1 base from V and 5 from J; bases not matched to a gene: 11. The CDR3 consists of 16 residues.

The table lists this clone with a count of one. The chain recombines TRBV6-5 with TRBJ1-5, with 11 bases aligning to TRBD1. CDR1 and CDR2 from the germline V gene are MNHEY and SVGAGI. The J segment lost 4 bases and the V segment lost 7 bases, leaving 6 bases of the junction unmatched. CDR3 size: 15 residues. The CDR3, as DNA: TGTGCCAGCAAATTAGGACAGGGGGCGAATCAGCCCCAGCATTTT. Amino acids: CASKLGQGANQPQHF.

V and J are TRBV5-1 and TRBJ2-5; 9 bases match TRBD2. In germline, CDR1 is SGHRS, CDR2 YFSETQ. This CDR3 has 16 amino acids. The J segment lost 5 bases and the V segment lost 10 bases, leaving 18 bases of the junction unmatched. As DNA, the CDR3 is TGCGCCTCCTCAAGTGGTGAAGCGGGAGGAGCTGAGACCCAGTACTTC. Amino acid sequence: CASSSGEAGGAETQYF.

The table lists this clone with a few counts. The rearrangement links TRBV15 to TRBJ2-2, with TRBD1 matching 12 bases. V was pared by 4 bases and J by 9 bases, with 9 bases of the junction left unmatched. CDR3 length equals 16 residues. The germline V gene has CDR1 LNHNV and CDR2 YYDKDF (reference sequence). CDR3 in amino acids: CATSIGGTGGIRELFF. CDR3 coding DNA: TGTGCCACCAGCATTGGTGGGACAGGGGGCATCCGGGAGCTGTTTTTT.

This chain links TRBV12-3 or TRBV12-4 with TRBJ2-1, with 9 nucleotides matching TRBD1. The CDR3 runs 13 residues. V was clipped by 5 bases and J by 10 bases; unmatched bases: 6. CDR3 in amino acids: CASSPTGTGEQFF. CDR3 sequence (DNA): TGTGCCAGCAGTCCGACCGGGACAGGGGAGCAGTTCTTC.

CDR3 nucleotides: TGTGCCAGCTCACCATCGGGGTCTGGGGCCAACGTCCTGACTTTC. Amino acid sequence: CASSPSGSGANVLTF. This chain uses TRBV18 with TRBJ2-6; TRBD2 is a possible D gene (5 bases). This CDR3 has 15 amino acids. Trimming cost V 2 bases and J 1 base, with 6 bases left between them. Germline loops: CDR1 KGHSH, CDR2 LQKENI.